This TCR beta chain was sequenced in a study of shared clonotypes between healthy human individuals. At the level of the study: Each donor's CD8 memory used one plate, CD8 naive two, each CD4 subset three.

Sorted-subset replicate PCR reactions contained 200 ng DNA, corresponding to some 29,000 T cell genomes. Assay used: immunoSEQ multiplex PCR; TCRdb lists only in-frame clones, some missing. The sample lists about 2 million clones; about 95% were seen once. The naive CD8 subset, CD45RO-negative cells positively selected for CCR7, excluded terminally differentiated effector memory CD45RA+ cells. V lost 8 bases to trimming and J lost 5 bases; unmatched junction nucleotides: 9. Germline CDR1 reads SEHNR; CDR2 reads FQNEAQ (reference sequence). The CDR3 is 15 residues long. As for this clone: Its antigen is undetermined.

Study outcomes and limitations: What naive subsets generally showed was a larger estimated richness than memory subsets showed.

This TCR was sampled from a man between 18 and 29 years old in good health. The gene calls are TRBV7-9 and TRBJ2-1; 10 nucleotides line up with TRBD2. Sequenced: naive CD8+ T cells sorted from blood. The CDR3 protein is CASSSGTSAHNEQFF. CDR3 in DNA: TGTGCCAGCTCGTCCGGGACTAGCGCTCACAATGAGCAGTTCTTC.